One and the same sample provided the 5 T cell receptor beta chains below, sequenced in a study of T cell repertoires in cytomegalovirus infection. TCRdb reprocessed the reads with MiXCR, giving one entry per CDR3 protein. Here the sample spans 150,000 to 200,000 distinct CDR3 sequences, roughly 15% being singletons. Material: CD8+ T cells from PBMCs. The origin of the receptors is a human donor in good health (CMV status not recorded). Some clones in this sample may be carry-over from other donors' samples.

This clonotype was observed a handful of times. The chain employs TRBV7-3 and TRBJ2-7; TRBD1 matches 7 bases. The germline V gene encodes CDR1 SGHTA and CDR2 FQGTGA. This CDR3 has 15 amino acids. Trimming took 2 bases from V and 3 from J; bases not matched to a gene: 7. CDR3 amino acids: CASSLPGTAHYEQYF. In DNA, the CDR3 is TGTGCCAGCAGCTTACCGGGGACAGCGCACTACGAGCAGTACTTC.

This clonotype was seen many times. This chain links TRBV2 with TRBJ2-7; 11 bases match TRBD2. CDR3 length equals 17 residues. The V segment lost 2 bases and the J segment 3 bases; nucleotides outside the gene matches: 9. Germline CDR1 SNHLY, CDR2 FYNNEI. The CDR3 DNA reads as TGTGCCAGCAGTGAAATAACCGGGACTAGCGGTAACTACGAGCAGTACTTC. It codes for CASSEITGTSGNYEQYF.

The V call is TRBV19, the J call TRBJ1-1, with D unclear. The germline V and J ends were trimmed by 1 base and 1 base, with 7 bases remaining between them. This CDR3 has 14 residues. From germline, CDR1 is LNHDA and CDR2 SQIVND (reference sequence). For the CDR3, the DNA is TGTGCCAGTAGTATAGGCCAGAGGAACACTGAAGCTTTCTTT. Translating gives CASSIGQRNTEAFF.

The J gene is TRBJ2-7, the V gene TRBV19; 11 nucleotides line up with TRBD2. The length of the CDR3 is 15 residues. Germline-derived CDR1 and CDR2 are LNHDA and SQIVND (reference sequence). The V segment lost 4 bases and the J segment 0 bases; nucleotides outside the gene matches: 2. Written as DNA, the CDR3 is TGTGCCAGTAGTAAGGGACTAGCGGTCTCCTACGAGCAGTACTTC. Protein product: CASSKGLAVSYEQYF.

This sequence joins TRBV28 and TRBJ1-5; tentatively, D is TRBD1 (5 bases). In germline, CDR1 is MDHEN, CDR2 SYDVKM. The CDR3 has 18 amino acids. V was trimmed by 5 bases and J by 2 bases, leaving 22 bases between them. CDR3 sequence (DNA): TGTGCCAGCAGTCCGGGTCCCGGGACGGGCGCCGGCAATCAGCCCCAGCATTTT. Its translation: CASSPGPGTGAGNQPQHF. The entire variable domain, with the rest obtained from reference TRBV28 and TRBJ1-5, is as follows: DVKVTQSSRYLVKRTGEKVFLECVQDMDHENMFWYRQDPGLGLRLIYFSYDVKMKEKGDIPEGYSVSREKKERFSLILESASTNQTSMYLCASSPGPGTGAGNQPQHFGDGTRLSIL.